The clone carrying this T cell receptor beta chain turned up a few times. Its target is not known. This entry belongs to a study of T cells after yellow fever vaccination. Findings and caveats of the study: At less than 97% for CD4 and roughly 87% for CD8, most primary-vaccination clones showed up again after the booster. In FACS-sorted repertoires, abundant clonotypes from the bulk population could appear as contaminants.

This CDR3 comprises 15 residues. V was pared by 3 bases and J by 1 base, with 12 bases between. 5'RACE template switching added a universal primer site and UMIs to TCR cDNA. TCRdb passed the 5' RACE reads through MiXCR, listing each CDR3 protein once. Here the sample spans about 320,000 distinct CDR3 sequences, 9.5% to 12% being singletons. This receptor was obtained from a man between 18 and 35 years old who received the YFV17D yellow fever vaccine. Source: CD4+ T cells sorted from PBMCs, taken 45 days after the yellow fever booster vaccination. This sequence joins TRBV12-3 or TRBV12-4 and TRBJ1-1; possible D gene TRBD1, 5 bases. As DNA, the CDR3 is TGTGCCAGCAGTTTGGGGGATCATCGGAACACTGAAGCTTTCTTT. Translation: CASSLGDHRNTEAFF.